The 17 T cell receptor beta chains below all came from one sample that was sequenced in a study of a mutant IDH1 vaccine in newly diagnosed glioma. Profiling relied on immunoSEQ multiplex PCR, and the TCRdb table lists in-frame clones only, not all of them. The sample lists around 63,000 clones, 75% to 95% occurring once. Documented time point: baseline, week 1 (first vaccination visit). The treatment was: pre-vaccination baseline after standard-of-care therapy. This material consisted of PBMCs, taken from a glioma patient treated with radiotherapy, temozolomide or both. These receptors were collected from a middle-aged man with glioma.

This chain joins TRBV28 and TRBJ1-4, with TRBD1 as a possible D gene (6 bases). Deletions cut 6 bases from V and 8 bases from J, with 16 bases between. The germline gives CDR1 MDHEN, CDR2 SYDVKM. The CDR3 has 14 residues. CDR3 bases: TGTGCCAGCAGCGCCACAGGGCCGGGGGAAAAACTGTTTTTT. This sequence encodes CASSATGPGEKLFF. The complete variable domain, with remaining parts taken from reference TRBV28 and TRBJ1-4, reads DVKVTQSSRYLVKRTGEKVFLECVQDMDHENMFWYRQDPGLGLRLIYFSYDVKMKEKGDIPEGYSVSREKKERFSLILESASTNQTSMYLCASSATGPGEKLFFGSGTQLSVL.

The rearrangement uses TRBV2 and TRBJ2-2; a possible D gene is TRBD1 (5 bases). Trimming took 11 bases from V and 6 from J, leaving 16 bases between them. There are 13 residues in the CDR3. Germline V gene data show CDR1 as SNHLY and CDR2 as FYNNEI. CDR3 sequence reads: CARPPTGPGELFF. The CDR3 DNA sequence: TGTGCCCGACCACCTACAGGTCCCGGGGAGCTGTTTTTT.

The J gene is TRBJ1-1, the V gene TRBV5-1; D possibly corresponds to TRBD1 (6 bases). Trimming took off 4 bases at V and 1 base at J, with 14 bases between the two ends. The CDR3 has 15 amino acids. The germline V gene encodes CDR1 SGHRS and CDR2 YFSETQ. The DNA for the CDR3 is TGCGCCAGCAGCGGGTTGGACAGCACGAACACTGAAGCTTTCTTT. Its protein is CASSGLDSTNTEAFF.

The V call is TRBV4-3, the J call TRBJ1-2, with TRBD1 as a possible D gene (6 bases). This CDR3 has 14 amino acids. Germline V CDR1 and CDR2: LGHNA, YSLEER. The V gene lost 1 base and the J gene lost 5 bases, with 11 bases spanning the gap. The CDR3 sequence: CASSQGTEVYGYTF. CDR3 bases: TGCGCCAGCAGCCAAGGGACAGAAGTATATGGCTACACCTTC.

This rearrangement joins TRBV5-5 to TRBJ2-7; D gene uncertain. V gave up 6 bases and J gave up 1 base, with 17 bases separating them. Germline V lookup: CDR1 SGHKS, CDR2 YYEKEE (reference sequence). The CDR3 consists of 15 residues. The CDR3 reads CASTGKPYQSYEQYF. As DNA, the CDR3 is TGTGCCAGCACTGGGAAGCCGTATCAATCCTACGAGCAGTACTTC.

The V and J genes are TRBV7-6 and TRBJ2-7; D gene unclear. This CDR3 contains 14 residues. Germline CDR1 SGHVS, CDR2 FNYEAQ. With 0 bases removed from V and 3 bases from J, the gap between germline ends came to 9 bases. In DNA, the CDR3 is TGTGCCAGCAGCTTAGCGACGGACGGCTACGAGCAGTACTTC. Its protein product is CASSLATDGYEQYF.

A single count supports this clone. The chain employs TRBV18 and TRBJ1-1; D gene uncertain. In germline, CDR1 is KGHSH, CDR2 LQKENI. This CDR3 comprises 13 residues. V was shortened by 4 bases and J by 0 bases, with 6 bases between the two germline ends. The CDR3 region has the DNA TGTGCCAGCTCACGAGAAATGAACACTGAAGCTTTCTTT. This gives the protein CASSREMNTEAFF.

The V and J genes are TRBV11-2 and TRBJ2-6; possibly TRBD1 or TRBD2 for D (5 bases each). V lost 5 bases and J 0 bases, leaving 11 bases between the germline ends. CDR1 and CDR2 (germline): SGHAT, FQNNGV. The CDR3 extends over 16 amino acids. CDR3 nucleotides: TGTGCCAGCAGCCAGGGACCGAACTCTGGGGCCAACGTCCTGACTTTC. Protein sequence: CASSQGPNSGANVLTF.

V is TRBV6-1 and J is TRBJ1-1; D gene uncertain. The length of the CDR3 is 14 residues. From germline, CDR1 is MNHNS and CDR2 SASEGT. V gave up 6 bases and J gave up 1 base, with 12 bases separating them. This CDR3 is CASRKDLTNTEAFF. For the CDR3, the DNA is TGTGCCAGCAGAAAGGACCTTACGAACACTGAAGCTTTCTTT.

The chain is built from TRBV11-2 and TRBJ1-4; D remains unclear. The CDR3 runs 11 residues. V was cut by 1 base and J by 8 bases, with 2 bases left in between. From germline, CDR1 is SGHAT and CDR2 FQNNGV. The CDR3 reads CASSLGEKLFF. The CDR3 DNA reads TGTGCCAGCAGCTTAGGAGAAAAACTGTTTTTT.

This rearrangement joins TRBV5-1 to TRBJ2-1; D remains ambiguous. With 0 bases removed from V and 0 bases from J, the gap between germline ends came to 4 bases. This CDR3 region has 14 residues. Looked up from germline, CDR1 is SGHRS and CDR2 is YFSETQ. The CDR3 protein is CASSLDSSYNEQFF. The CDR3 region has the DNA TGCGCCAGCAGCTTGGACAGCTCCTACAATGAGCAGTTCTTC.

This chain joins TRBV28 and TRBJ2-5, with D perhaps matching TRBD2 (7 bases). CDR1 and CDR2 from the germline V gene are MDHEN and SYDVKM. The CDR3 spans 15 residues. Deletions cut 4 bases from V and 5 bases from J, with 17 bases between. In DNA form, the CDR3 reads TGTGCCAGCAGTTCTCCCGGGGGGCGGACTGAGACCCAGTACTTC. Amino acids: CASSSPGGRTETQYF.

The chain uses TRBV6-6 and TRBJ1-2; tentatively, D is TRBD1 (5 bases). Germline V gene sequence: CDR1 MNHNY, CDR2 SVGAGI (reference sequence). Trimming removed 3 bases from V and 2 bases from J, with 10 bases in between. The CDR3 is made up of 14 amino acids. The CDR3 spells CASSYGGGNYGYTF. Here the CDR3 DNA reads TGTGCCAGCAGTTATGGGGGTGGGAACTATGGCTACACCTTC.

V and J are TRBV2 and TRBJ2-1; TRBD2 is a possible D gene (6 bases). There are 14 residues in the CDR3. Looked up from germline, CDR1 is SNHLY and CDR2 is FYNNEI. V dropped 7 bases and J dropped 4 bases, with 14 bases sitting between them. CDR3 region: CASTTRINYNEQFF. CDR3 sequence (DNA): TGTGCCAGCACGACTAGGATAAATTACAATGAGCAGTTCTTC.

The chain recombines TRBV6-5 with TRBJ2-5, with D unresolved. V was clipped by 2 bases and J by 5 bases, with 9 bases between them. The germline V gene encodes CDR1 MNHEY and CDR2 SVGAGI. The CDR3 loop spans 13 amino acids. The CDR3 coding sequence is TGTGCCAGCAGTTACGATGGGTTTGAGACCCAGTACTTC. This translates into CASSYDGFETQYF.

The J gene is TRBJ1-2, the V gene TRBV2, with 9 positions matching TRBD1. Germline assignment: CDR1 SNHLY and CDR2 FYNNEI. Trimming cost V 5 bases and J 4 bases; bases outside gene matches: 14. This CDR3 is built from 17 residues. CDR3 DNA sequence: TGTGCCAGCAGTCCCCGGACAGGGGCCGCCCCCCTCTATGGCTACACCTTC. This gives the protein CASSPRTGAAPLYGYTF.

The V gene is TRBV18, the J gene TRBJ2-7, with D unclear. The CDR3 totals 13 residues. The germline CDR1 and CDR2 sequences are KGHSH and LQKENI. Trimming cost V 0 bases and J 2 bases, with 5 bases left between them. For the CDR3, the DNA is TGTGCCAGCTCACCACCGGGGACCTACGAGCAGTACTTC. Protein: CASSPPGTYEQYF.